The 2 T cell receptor beta chains presented below share a single source sample, sequenced in a study of tumor-infiltrating lymphocytes in primary liver carcinoma. Blood RNA came from unsorted whole blood; germline DNA was also extracted. A constant-region primer served to make TCR beta cDNA from about 490 ng total RNA. Library construction for TCR beta comprised three nested multiplex PCR rounds performed with slightly modified ARM-PCR. The two initial PCR rounds, roughly 10 cycles each, used TRBV1-TRBV30 forward and C-beta reverse primers. In TCRdb, the multiplex PCR reads were re-called with MiXCR into one record per CDR3 protein. The table includes about 330,000 distinct CDR3 sequences, 65% detected once. Sequencing was done on a sample of peripheral blood. The receptors stem from a man in his forties or fifties with primary liver carcinoma and hepatitis B virus infection.

Ten or more counts support this clonotype. V is TRBV11-2 and J is TRBJ2-7; 11 bases fit TRBD1. CDR1 is SGHAT, CDR2 FQNNGV, per germline. V lost 3 bases, J lost 9 bases, and 13 bases stayed unmatched. This CDR3 spans 16 amino acids. The CDR3 region has the DNA TGTGCCAGCAGCTTCTTAAGGACAGGGGGCTCACGAGGGCAGTACTTC. Protein sequence: CASSFLRTGGSRGQYF. Filled out from reference TRBV11-2 and TRBJ2-7, the complete variable domain reads EAGVAQSPRYKIIEKRQSVAFWCNPISGHATLYWYQQILGQGPKLLIQFQNNGVVDDSQLPKDRFSAERLKGVDSTLKIQPAKLEDSAVYLCASSFLRTGGSRGQYFGPGTRLTVT.

This clonotype has a count of ten or more. The CDR3 region is CASSSGPQPQHF. The CDR3 coding sequence is TGTGCCAGCAGTTCTGGGCCGCAGCCCCAGCATTTT. The genes are TRBV6-6 and TRBJ1-5; D is ambiguous. Per the germline V gene, CDR1 is MNHNY and CDR2 is SVGAGI (reference sequence). CDR3 length: 12 residues. Trimming took off 4 bases at V and 7 bases at J, with 8 bases between the two ends.